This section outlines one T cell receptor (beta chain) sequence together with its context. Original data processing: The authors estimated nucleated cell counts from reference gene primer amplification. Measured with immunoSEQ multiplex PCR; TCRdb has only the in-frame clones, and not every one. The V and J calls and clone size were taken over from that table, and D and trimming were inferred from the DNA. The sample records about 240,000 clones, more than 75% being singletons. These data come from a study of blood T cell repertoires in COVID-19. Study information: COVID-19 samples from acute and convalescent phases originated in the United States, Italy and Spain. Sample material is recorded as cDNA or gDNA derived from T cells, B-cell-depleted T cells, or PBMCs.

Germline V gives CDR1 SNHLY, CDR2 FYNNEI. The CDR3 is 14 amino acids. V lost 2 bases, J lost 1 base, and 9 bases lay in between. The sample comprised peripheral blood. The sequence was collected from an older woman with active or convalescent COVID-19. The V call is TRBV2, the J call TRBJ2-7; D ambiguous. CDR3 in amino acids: CASSEIKLSYEQYF. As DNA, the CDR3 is TGTGCCAGCAGTGAAATCAAGCTTTCCTACGAGCAGTACTTC.